Following are 28 T cell receptor beta chains from one sample sequenced in a study of CD8+ T cells in alopecia areata. Extraction of RNA preceded its reverse transcription into cDNA, which served as the sequencing template. Assay: immunoSEQ multiplex PCR; the TCRdb copy retains only in-frame clones and omits some. This table holds some 170,000 clones, roughly 65% found once. The sample consisted of CD4+ T cells sorted from blood, taken at week 0. Receptors were obtained from a human donor with alopecia areata.

This clone appeared a single time. The CDR3 reads CASSLSATSLSGQYF. CDR3 in DNA: TGTGCCAGCAGCTTATCTGCGACCAGTCTATCGGGACAGTACTTC. The chain has TRBV7-8 and TRBJ2-7, with D perhaps matching TRBD2 (5 bases). The CDR3 length is 15 residues. The V end was cut by 2 bases, the J end by 10 bases, with 21 bases between. From germline, CDR1 is SGHVS and CDR2 FQNEAQ.

The chain combines TRBV29-1 with TRBJ2-1; 8 nucleotides match TRBD1. Trimming cost V 5 bases and J 7 bases; bases outside gene matches: 7. Germline V lookup: CDR1 SQVTM, CDR2 ANQGSEA. The CDR3 loop spans 13 amino acids. CDR3 protein: CSVSRTGRNEQFF. CDR3 sequence (DNA): TGCAGCGTTAGTAGGACAGGGAGGAATGAGCAGTTCTTC.

Comment on this clone: In the same sample, other DNA sequences code for this CDR3. The rearrangement uses TRBV29-1 and TRBJ2-1; D unclear. The CDR3 runs to 12 residues. Per germline, CDR1 SQVTM and CDR2 ANQGSEA. Trimming removed 6 bases at V and 3 bases at J, with 9 bases between. CDR3 coding DNA: TGCAGCGTCGGAGACAACTACAATGAGCAGTTCTTC. Its translation is CSVGDNYNEQFF.

The chain couples TRBV9 to TRBJ1-2; 7 bases agree with TRBD1. The length of the CDR3 is 15 residues. The V and J ends lost 2 bases and 8 bases, in that order; junction bases with no gene match: 12. Looked up from germline, CDR1 is SGDLS and CDR2 is YYNGEE. This CDR3 reads CASSVEATGEVGYTF. The CDR3 DNA sequence: TGTGCCAGCAGCGTTGAGGCTACAGGGGAGGTCGGCTACACCTTC. Looking up the rest from reference TRBV9 and TRBJ1-2 gives the full variable domain: DSGVTQTPKHLITATGQRVTLRCSPRSGDLSVYWYQQSLDQGLQFLIQYYNGEERAKGNILERFSAQQFPDLHSELNLSSLELGDSALYFCASSVEATGEVGYTFGSGTRLTVV.

This clone was picked up a small number of times. The chain employs TRBV9 and TRBJ2-5, with 8 bases lining up with TRBD2. Per the germline V gene, CDR1 is SGDLS and CDR2 is YYNGEE. The CDR3 loop spans 17 amino acids. V lost 0 bases and J lost 5; bases outside the gene matches: 12. CDR3 coding DNA: TGTGCCAGCAGCGTAGCTACGGCGGGGGGCCCTCGGGAGACCCAGTACTTC. Translated: CASSVATAGGPRETQYF.

This clone appeared a few times. This chain connects TRBV29-1 to TRBJ2-7; D is undetermined. V lost 4 bases and J 4 bases, leaving 11 bases between the germline ends. Germline V CDR1 and CDR2: SQVTM, ANQGSEA. The CDR3 covers 12 residues. Here the CDR3 DNA reads TGCAGCGTTGCTAACGTCCAGTACGAGCAGTACTTC. Residues: CSVANVQYEQYF.

This clone was detected only once. The chain has TRBV29-1 and TRBJ2-2; no firm D call. The germline V gene has CDR1 SQVTM and CDR2 ANQGSEA. The CDR3 spans 13 residues. Trimming took off 4 bases at V and 3 bases at J, with 9 bases between the two ends. This chain's CDR3 is CSVGGRYTGELFF. The CDR3 nucleotides read TGCAGCGTTGGAGGACGTTACACCGGGGAGCTGTTTTTT.

DNA of the CDR3: TGCGCCAGCAGCCGGGACAGGGGGAATTCACCCCTCCACTTT. Translation: CASSRDRGNSPLHF. The genes are TRBV5-1 and TRBJ1-6; 11 bases fit TRBD1. The CDR3 has 14 amino acids. Trimming removed 4 bases from V and 7 bases from J; junction bases left unmatched: 1. From germline, CDR1 is SGHRS and CDR2 YFSETQ.

There are many counts of this clone. The chain employs TRBV6-5 and TRBJ1-4; TRBD1 might be the D (5 bases). V was cut by 7 bases and J by 7 bases, with 10 bases left in between. The CDR3 consists of 12 residues. Germline V gene lookup returns CDR1 MNHEY and CDR2 SVGAGI. CDR3 bases: TGTGCCAGCACCGGGGCCGGTGAAAAACTGTTTTTT. This sequence encodes CASTGAGEKLFF.

The CDR3: CASRKQEESTEAFF. DNA for the CDR3: TGTGCCAGCAGAAAACAGGAAGAGAGCACTGAAGCTTTCTTT. The V gene is TRBV6-5, the J gene TRBJ1-1; perhaps TRBD1 as D (5 bases). The germline CDR1 and CDR2 sequences are MNHEY and SVGAGI. The CDR3 totals 14 residues. V was shortened by 6 bases and J by 4 bases, with 15 bases between the two germline ends.

In this sample, this clone turned up a few times. The chain combines TRBV29-1 with TRBJ2-3, with TRBD2 as a possible D gene (7 bases). Germline V gene sequence: CDR1 SQVTM, CDR2 ANQGSEA. The CDR3 has 13 amino acids. Trimming removed 7 bases at V and 0 bases at J, with 11 bases between. The CDR3: CSGGGGSTDTQYF. DNA of the CDR3: TGCAGCGGGGGCGGGGGCAGCACAGATACGCAGTATTTT.

J is TRBJ2-3 and V is TRBV9; 9 bases match TRBD2. CDR1 and CDR2 (germline): SGDLS, YYNGEE. Trimming took 4 bases from V and 6 from J; bases not matched to a gene: 15. This CDR3 spans 17 amino acids. In DNA form, the CDR3 reads TGTGCCAGCAGCCCATTAGCGGGGGCCATCGTTAAGGATACGCAGTATTTT. Translated, it gives CASSPLAGAIVKDTQYF.

The chain recombines TRBV29-1 with TRBJ1-1; D may be TRBD1 (6 bases). The ends were cut back, 7 bases at V and 0 bases at J, with 9 bases in the middle. Germline lookup yields CDR1 SQVTM and CDR2 ANQGSEA. CDR3 length: 12 amino acids. CDR3 residues: CSAGGMNTEAFF. CDR3 DNA: TGCAGCGCTGGGGGCATGAACACTGAAGCTTTCTTT.

The rearrangement uses TRBV5-1 and TRBJ2-5; TRBD2 matches at 10 bases. Germline CDR1 is SGHRS and CDR2 is YFSETQ. J gave up 2 bases and V 5 bases, and 3 bases lay outside the gene matches. The CDR3 runs to 14 residues. In DNA form, the CDR3 reads TGCGCCAGCAGTGTAGCGGGGGGACAAGAGACCCAGTACTTC. Translated, it gives CASSVAGGQETQYF.

A note on this clone: Other nucleotide sequences from this sample produce the same CDR3. The V and J genes are TRBV15 and TRBJ1-2; D is undetermined. The V end was cut by 0 bases, the J end by 8 bases, with 7 bases between. CDR3 length: 12 amino acids. The germline CDR1 and CDR2 sequences are LNHNV and YYDKDF (reference sequence). CDR3 in amino acids: CATSRDKIGYTF. CDR3 nucleotide sequence: TGTGCCACCAGCAGAGACAAAATAGGCTACACCTTC. Together with reference TRBV15 and TRBJ1-2, the CDR3 gives the full variable domain: DAMVIQNPRYQVTQFGKPVTLSCSQTLNHNVMYWYQQKSSQAPKLLFHYYDKDFNNEADTPDNFQSRRPNTSFCFLDIRSPGLGDTAMYLCATSRDKIGYTFGSGTRLTVV.

CDR3 DNA sequence: TGCAGTGCTAGCGGACTGCATGGCTACACCTTC. It is translated as CSASGLHGYTF. The chain employs TRBV20-1 and TRBJ1-2, with D uncertain. CDR1 is DFQATT, CDR2 SNEGSKA, per germline (reference sequence). The CDR3 has 11 residues. Deletions cut 3 bases from V and 6 bases from J, with 8 bases between.

The chain employs TRBV6-6 and TRBJ1-2, with 8 bases lining up with TRBD1. Trimming removed 5 bases from V and 0 bases from J; junction bases left unmatched: 2. From germline, CDR1 is MNHNY and CDR2 SVGAGI (reference sequence). There are 14 residues in the CDR3. CDR3 region: CASSIQGANYGYTF. CDR3 DNA sequence: TGTGCCAGCAGTATACAGGGGGCTAACTATGGCTACACCTTC.

The V and J genes are TRBV19 and TRBJ1-1; maybe TRBD1 (5 bases). The CDR3 contains 15 residues. The V end was cut by 7 bases, the J end by 0 bases, with 15 bases between. Germline V CDR1 and CDR2: LNHDA, SQIVND (reference sequence). The CDR3 is CASNGADFMNTEAFF. CDR3 nucleotide sequence: TGTGCCAGTAACGGGGCGGACTTTATGAACACTGAAGCTTTCTTT.

The rearrangement links TRBV25-1 to TRBJ1-6; D is unresolved. The CDR3 has 13 residues. The V and J ends lost 6 bases and 7 bases respectively, with 10 bases between them. The germline V gene encodes CDR1 MGHDK and CDR2 SYGVNS. The CDR3 here is CASSSRPNSPLHF. DNA for the CDR3: TGTGCCAGCAGCTCACGACCCAATTCACCCCTCCACTTT. Filled out from reference TRBV25-1 and TRBJ1-6, the complete variable domain reads EADIYQTPRYLVIGTGKKITLECSQTMGHDKMYWYQQDPGMELHLIHYSYGVNSTEKGDLSSESTVSRIRTEHFPLTLESARPSHTSQYLCASSSRPNSPLHFGNGTRLTVT.

The genes are TRBV6-6 and TRBJ1-1; maybe TRBD1 (6 bases). Germline CDR1 reads MNHNY; CDR2 reads SVGAGI (reference sequence). This CDR3 is 15 amino acids long. Trimming left V 2 bases short and J 3 bases short, with 13 bases between. The chain's CDR3 is CASSYAHREYTEAFF. Here the CDR3 DNA reads TGTGCCAGCAGTTACGCCCACAGGGAGTACACTGAAGCTTTCTTT.

The table lists this clone with a few counts. The J gene is TRBJ2-5, the V gene TRBV29-1; a weak D match, TRBD1 (6 bases). Trimming stripped 8 bases from V and 1 base from J, with 11 bases between. Germline V gene data show CDR1 as SQVTM and CDR2 as ANQGSEA. The CDR3 is made up of 12 amino acids. For the CDR3, the DNA is TGCAGCATACGGACAGTCCAAGAGACCCAGTACTTC. It is translated as CSIRTVQETQYF.

The V call is TRBV7-8, the J call TRBJ2-7; tentative D call: TRBD1 (5 bases). V shed 2 bases and J shed 1 base, with 21 bases lying between them. The CDR3 totals 18 residues. Germline CDR1 SGHVS, CDR2 FQNEAQ. CDR3 nucleotide sequence: TGTGCCAGCAGCTTATCTGTGGGTAGACAGACACTTTCCTACGAGCAGTACTTC. Its protein product is CASSLSVGRQTLSYEQYF.

The J gene is TRBJ2-1, the V gene TRBV30; D uncertain. The CDR3 covers 17 residues. CDR1 GTSNPN and CDR2 SVGIG come from the germline V gene (reference sequence). V lost 0 bases to trimming and J lost 0 bases, with 15 bases between them. The CDR3 sequence: CAWSVRIGLSSYNEQFF. The CDR3 DNA follows: TGTGCCTGGAGTGTACGAATTGGCTTGAGCTCCTACAATGAGCAGTTCTTC.

This clone was picked up a small number of times. The chain uses TRBV4-1 and TRBJ2-2; D is ambiguous. V was shortened by 11 bases and J by 4 bases, with 8 bases between the two germline ends. This CDR3 spans 11 amino acids. Germline V CDR1 and CDR2: MGHRA, YSYEKL. The CDR3 region is CAGQSTGELFF. The CDR3 coding sequence is TGCGCCGGGCAGAGCACCGGGGAGCTGTTTTTT.

V is TRBV13 and J is TRBJ2-5; D may be TRBD2 (6 bases). This CDR3 has 16 amino acids. Germline assignment: CDR1 PRHDT and CDR2 FYEKMQ (reference sequence). V lost 4 bases, J lost 3 bases, and 18 bases lay in between. In DNA form, the CDR3 reads TGTGCCAGCAGCTACAAACTGGGGGGTCTAGAAGAGACCCAGTACTTC. Amino acids: CASSYKLGGLEETQYF.

CDR3 protein: CASRGTVSYEQYF. DNA of the CDR3: TGTGCCAGTAGGGGAACGGTCTCCTACGAGCAGTACTTC. V and J are TRBV19 and TRBJ2-7, with D hard to call. The germline V gene encodes CDR1 LNHDA and CDR2 SQIVND (reference sequence). V shed 6 bases and J shed 0 bases, with 9 bases lying between them. This CDR3 is 13 amino acids long.

The gene calls are TRBV7-7 and TRBJ2-5; TRBD1 matches at 9 bases. In germline, CDR1 is SSHAT, CDR2 FNYEAQ (reference sequence). The CDR3 length is 16 residues. The V segment lost 5 bases and the J segment 5 bases; nucleotides outside the gene matches: 12. CDR3 sequence: CASSPGNPGQGETQYF. CDR3 in DNA: TGTGCCAGCAGCCCCGGTAATCCGGGACAGGGTGAGACCCAGTACTTC.

The gene calls are TRBV25-1 and TRBJ2-7; D is unresolved. Between the trimmed V and J ends, which lost 6 bases and 6 bases, there was a span of 12 bases. CDR1 is MGHDK, CDR2 SYGVNS, per germline. The CDR3 loop spans 12 amino acids. The CDR3 region has the DNA TGTGCCAGCAGCCCAGGTACTTGCGAGCAGTACTTC. Translation: CASSPGTCEQYF.